These 22 T cell receptor beta chains were all obtained from the same sample, sequenced in a study of cytomegalovirus exposure and HLA in healthy donors. The PCR had 60 Vbeta and 13 Jbeta primers. Clones were read by immunoSEQ multiplex PCR, and TCRdb kept only the in-frame ones, dropping some. The table includes approximately 100,000 clones, approximately 69% detected once. The sample was PBMCs. These receptors all come from a female donor in good health and CMV-seronegative.

This clone was picked up one time. This chain uses TRBV5-1 with TRBJ2-1, with 13 bases that match TRBD2. The CDR3 extends over 16 amino acids. Trimming removed 6 bases from V and 4 bases from J; junction bases left unmatched: 7. Germline values: CDR1 SGHRS, CDR2 YFSETQ. The CDR3 is CASNGGLAGEYNEQFF. CDR3 bases: TGCGCCAGCAACGGAGGACTAGCGGGAGAGTACAATGAGCAGTTCTTC.

The chain uses TRBV11-2 and TRBJ2-1, with D perhaps matching TRBD1 (6 bases). Germline CDR1 reads SGHAT; CDR2 reads FQNNGV. V gave up 4 bases and J gave up 6 bases, with 16 bases separating them. This CDR3 region has 15 residues. The CDR3 nucleotides are TGTGCCAGCAGCTCACAGGGACCTGTTAGCAATGAGCAGTTCTTC. This gives the protein CASSSQGPVSNEQFF. Combining the CDR3 with reference TRBV11-2 and TRBJ2-1 gives the whole variable domain EAGVAQSPRYKIIEKRQSVAFWCNPISGHATLYWYQQILGQGPKLLIQFQNNGVVDDSQLPKDRFSAERLKGVDSTLKIQPAKLEDSAVYLCASSSQGPVSNEQFFGPGTRLTVL.

The V and J genes are TRBV19 and TRBJ1-2; 10 bases are shared with TRBD1. The CDR3 runs to 13 residues. CDR1 is LNHDA, CDR2 SQIVND, per germline (reference sequence). With V trimmed by 6 bases and J by 4 bases, 2 bases remained unmatched. This CDR3 reads CASRGQGTYGYTF. As DNA, the CDR3 is TGTGCCAGTAGGGGACAGGGGACCTATGGCTACACCTTC.

The rearrangement links TRBV9 to TRBJ2-3; 10 nucleotides align to TRBD1. There are 15 residues in the CDR3. The trim removed 3 bases at V and 3 bases at J, leaving 4 bases unmatched. Germline V lookup: CDR1 SGDLS, CDR2 YYNGEE. The CDR3 region has the DNA TGTGCCAGCAGCGCCGGGACAGGGGAAACAGATACGCAGTATTTT. Its translation: CASSAGTGETDTQYF.

In DNA form, the CDR3 reads TGTGCCAGTAGTATAAGTGCGGGGGTCTCCTACGAGCAGTACTTC. Protein sequence: CASSISAGVSYEQYF. The rearrangement links TRBV19 to TRBJ2-7, with 7 positions matching TRBD2. CDR1 and CDR2 from the germline V gene are LNHDA and SQIVND (reference sequence). This CDR3 comprises 15 residues. The V gene end was trimmed by 2 bases and the J gene end by 0 bases; junction bases not matched to a gene: 4.

The chain is built from TRBV5-4 and TRBJ1-1, with D maybe TRBD1 (6 bases). Per the germline V gene, CDR1 is SGHNT and CDR2 is YYREEE (reference sequence). The germline V and J ends were trimmed by 4 bases and 4 bases, with 17 bases remaining between them. The CDR3 spans 15 residues. In nucleotides, the CDR3 is TGTGCCAGCAGCAGCCCCCGAGACAGGAGCACTGAAGCTTTCTTT. Translation gives CASSSPRDRSTEAFF.

This clone was seen just once. The CDR3 is CASSYGTGAYGYTF. CDR3 in DNA: TGTGCCAGCAGTTATGGGACAGGGGCCTATGGCTACACCTTC. The rearrangement links TRBV6-5 to TRBJ1-2; TRBD1 aligns across 10 bases. The CDR3 runs to 14 residues. Trimming took 3 bases from V and 4 from J; bases not matched to a gene: 2. In germline, CDR1 is MNHEY, CDR2 SVGAGI.

CDR3 coding DNA: TGTGCCAGCAGCCAGGGGGGATCATCTTATAGCACAGATACGCAGTATTTT. Translating gives CASSQGGSSYSTDTQYF. The chain carries TRBV14 and TRBJ2-3, with D tentatively TRBD2 (6 bases). CDR1 and CDR2 from the germline V gene are SGHDN and FVKESK. The germline V and J ends were trimmed by 3 bases and 0 bases, with 16 bases remaining between them. The CDR3 sequence is 17 residues long.

The chain links TRBV2 to TRBJ2-1; 7 bases fit TRBD2. The CDR3 runs 13 residues. CDR1 is SNHLY, CDR2 FYNNEI, per germline. Trimming cost V 6 bases and J 8 bases; bases outside gene matches: 7. The CDR3 DNA reads TGTGCCAGCAGGGCACTAGCGATATATGAGCAGTTCTTC. Translated, it gives CASRALAIYEQFF. Together with reference TRBV2 and TRBJ2-1, the CDR3 gives the full variable domain: EPEVTQTPSHQVTQMGQEVILRCVPISNHLYFYWYRQILGQKVEFLVSFYNNEISEKSEIFDDQFSVERPDGSNFTLKIRSTKLEDSAMYFCASRALAIYEQFFGPGTRLTVL.

The chain links TRBV28 to TRBJ2-3; 11 bases map to TRBD2. CDR1 and CDR2 from the germline V gene are MDHEN and SYDVKM. The J segment lost 1 base and the V segment lost 2 bases, leaving 2 bases of the junction unmatched. The length of the CDR3 is 16 residues. DNA for the CDR3: TGTGCCAGCAGTTTAAGGGGACTAGCGGGCACAGATACGCAGTATTTT. Its protein is CASSLRGLAGTDTQYF.

The genes are TRBV28 and TRBJ2-3; 11 bases are a match to TRBD2. CDR3 size: 17 residues. After removal of 4 bases from V and 6 bases from J, the junction contained 12 bases not matched to a gene. CDR1 is MDHEN and CDR2 is SYDVKM in the germline V gene. CDR3 in amino acids: CASSSLGTSGWEDTQYF. Written as DNA, the CDR3 is TGTGCCAGCAGTTCCCTGGGGACTAGCGGTTGGGAGGATACGCAGTATTTT.

This clone was seen a handful of times. V is TRBV19 and J is TRBJ1-1; 10 bases fit TRBD1. J was trimmed by 5 bases and V by 9 bases; bases with no gene match: 3. This CDR3 has 12 amino acids. CDR1 and CDR2 from the germline V gene are LNHDA and SQIVND (reference sequence). The CDR3 DNA is TGTGCCAGCCGGGACAGGGGAACTGAAGCTTTCTTT. This translates into CASRDRGTEAFF.

The chain couples TRBV7-9 to TRBJ1-2; the match to TRBD1 covers 8 bases. This CDR3 has 13 amino acids. Germline trimming cut 3 bases from V and 7 bases from J; bases unmatched to any gene: 4. From germline, CDR1 is SEHNR and CDR2 FQNEAQ (reference sequence). The CDR3, as DNA: TGTGCCAGCAGCTTGCAGGGGGCGAGTGGCTACACCTTC. It translates to CASSLQGASGYTF.

This clone occurred a few times. The chain uses TRBV11-2 and TRBJ1-1; TRBD1 might be the D (6 bases). The V end lost 5 bases, the J end lost 1 base, and 14 bases lay between the germline ends. This CDR3 has 15 amino acids. Germline V gene data show CDR1 as SGHAT and CDR2 as FQNNGV. DNA for the CDR3: TGTGCCAGCAGCCCGGTAAGGGGGTGGAACACTGAAGCTTTCTTT. Translated, it gives CASSPVRGWNTEAFF.

The chain links TRBV11-2 to TRBJ1-5; 8 bases are a match to TRBD1. V dropped 2 bases and J dropped 0; count of bases not matched to a gene: 6. This CDR3 contains 17 residues. Germline assignment: CDR1 SGHAT and CDR2 FQNNGV. The CDR3, as DNA: TGTGCCAGCAGCTTATTCGACAGGGGATATAGCAATCAGCCCCAGCATTTT. Translation: CASSLFDRGYSNQPQHF. The full variable domain, rest sourced from reference TRBV11-2 and TRBJ1-5, is EAGVAQSPRYKIIEKRQSVAFWCNPISGHATLYWYQQILGQGPKLLIQFQNNGVVDDSQLPKDRFSAERLKGVDSTLKIQPAKLEDSAVYLCASSLFDRGYSNQPQHFGDGTRLSIL.

The gene calls are TRBV5-4 and TRBJ1-1; a weak D match, TRBD1 (6 bases). With 4 bases removed from V and 1 base from J, the gap between germline ends came to 14 bases. CDR3 length: 15 amino acids. The germline V gene encodes CDR1 SGHNT and CDR2 YYREEE (reference sequence). The CDR3 bases are TGTGCCAGCAGCCGAGGGGGGGGAGGGAACACTGAAGCTTTCTTT. Its protein product is CASSRGGGGNTEAFF.

The genes are TRBV4-1 and TRBJ2-3; the D gene is possibly TRBD2 (5 bases). The CDR3 is 13 amino acids. CDR1 is MGHRA and CDR2 is YSYEKL in the germline V gene. Trimming cost V 2 bases and J 5 bases, with 8 bases left between them. CDR3 DNA sequence: TGCGCCAGCAGCCAAATCGAGGGAGATACGCAGTATTTT. Translation: CASSQIEGDTQYF.

In its sample, this clone was seen a few times. V gene TRBV19 combines with J gene TRBJ1-2; D is unresolved. The CDR3 totals 15 residues. V was trimmed by 1 base and J by 3 bases, leaving 12 bases between them. Per the germline V gene, CDR1 is LNHDA and CDR2 is SQIVND (reference sequence). CDR3 region: CASSIVNDIHYGYTF. As DNA, the CDR3 is TGTGCCAGTAGTATAGTTAATGACATTCACTATGGCTACACCTTC.

The chain carries TRBV2 and TRBJ2-4; D may be TRBD1 (5 bases). CDR3 length equals 14 residues. The V gene's germline CDR1 is SNHLY and CDR2 FYNNEI. V lost 5 bases to trimming and J lost 6 bases, with 14 bases between them. The CDR3 loop is CASSPQGRGNIQYF. The DNA of the CDR3 is TGTGCCAGCAGTCCGCAGGGAAGGGGAAACATTCAGTACTTC.

This clone was observed a few times. The rearrangement links TRBV15 to TRBJ1-3; TRBD1 aligns across 8 bases. Germline V gene lookup returns CDR1 LNHNV and CDR2 YYDKDF (reference sequence). This CDR3 contains 15 residues. Trimming took 4 bases from V and 4 from J; bases not matched to a gene: 6. The DNA of the CDR3 is TGTGCCACCAGCAAGGACAGGGCGATCGGAAACACCATATATTTT. It codes for CATSKDRAIGNTIYF.

The J gene is TRBJ2-2, the V gene TRBV29-1; weak D call: TRBD2 (7 bases). The germline V gene encodes CDR1 SQVTM and CDR2 ANQGSEA. V was clipped by 4 bases and J by 6 bases, with 21 bases between them. The CDR3 runs to 16 residues. CDR3 region: CSVASTLGAGAGELFF. DNA for the CDR3: TGCAGCGTTGCCTCGACTCTGGGGGCGGGGGCCGGGGAGCTGTTTTTT.

The chain joins TRBV28 to TRBJ2-1; a possible D gene is TRBD1 (6 bases). V dropped 4 bases and J dropped 7 bases, with 14 bases sitting between them. The CDR3 has 14 residues. Per the germline V gene, CDR1 is MDHEN and CDR2 is SYDVKM. The CDR3 bases are TGTGCCAGCAGTTCCGGGACAACACGGAATGAGCAGTTCTTC. This codes for CASSSGTTRNEQFF.